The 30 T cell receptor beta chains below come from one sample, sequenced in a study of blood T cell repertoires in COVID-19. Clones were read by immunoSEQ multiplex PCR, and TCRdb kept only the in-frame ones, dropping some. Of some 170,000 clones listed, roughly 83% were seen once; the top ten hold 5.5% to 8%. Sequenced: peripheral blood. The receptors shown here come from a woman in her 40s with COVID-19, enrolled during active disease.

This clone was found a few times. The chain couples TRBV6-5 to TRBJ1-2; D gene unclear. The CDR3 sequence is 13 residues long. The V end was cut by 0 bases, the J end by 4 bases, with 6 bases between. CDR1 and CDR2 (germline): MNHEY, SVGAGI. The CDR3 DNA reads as TGTGCCAGCAGTTACTCGCAAGCCTATGGCTACACCTTC. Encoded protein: CASSYSQAYGYTF.

CDR3 loop: CASSLYKAGYGYTF. The CDR3 bases are TGTGCCAGCAGTTTGTATAAGGCAGGTTATGGCTACACCTTC. The chain combines TRBV28 with TRBJ1-2; D gene unclear. This CDR3 spans 14 amino acids. V shed 3 bases and J shed 5 bases, with 13 bases lying between them. Looked up from germline, CDR1 is MDHEN and CDR2 is SYDVKM.

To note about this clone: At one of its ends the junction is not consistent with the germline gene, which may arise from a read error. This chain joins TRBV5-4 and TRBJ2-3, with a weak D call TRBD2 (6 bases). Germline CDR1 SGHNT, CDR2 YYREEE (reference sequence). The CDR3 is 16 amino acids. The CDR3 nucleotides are TGTGCCAGCAGCTTGGCCATGCGGGGAAGCAAAGATACGCAGTATTTT. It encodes CASSLAMRGSKDTQYF.

The DNA of the CDR3 is TGTGCCAGCAGTCCCTACTTGAGCTCTGGAAACACCATATATTTT. Translation: CASSPYLSSGNTIYF. V usage is TRBV6-2 or TRBV6-3 and J usage is TRBJ1-3; no reliable D call. This CDR3 contains 15 residues. CDR1 and CDR2 from the germline V gene are MNHEY and SVGEGT. The V and J ends lost 5 bases and 0 bases respectively, with 11 bases between them.

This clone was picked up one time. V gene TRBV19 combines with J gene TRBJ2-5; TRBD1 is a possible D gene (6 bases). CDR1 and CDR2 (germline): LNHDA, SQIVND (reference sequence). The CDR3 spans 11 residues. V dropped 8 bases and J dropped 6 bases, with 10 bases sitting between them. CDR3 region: CASYRVKTQYF. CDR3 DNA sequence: TGTGCCAGTTACAGGGTAAAGACCCAGTACTTC.

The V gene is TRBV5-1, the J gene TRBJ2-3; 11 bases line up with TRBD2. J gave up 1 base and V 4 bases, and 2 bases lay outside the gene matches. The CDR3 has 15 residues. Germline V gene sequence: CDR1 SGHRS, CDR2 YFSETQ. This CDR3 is CASSPLAGGTDTQYF. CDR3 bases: TGCGCCAGCAGCCCACTAGCGGGGGGCACAGATACGCAGTATTTT.

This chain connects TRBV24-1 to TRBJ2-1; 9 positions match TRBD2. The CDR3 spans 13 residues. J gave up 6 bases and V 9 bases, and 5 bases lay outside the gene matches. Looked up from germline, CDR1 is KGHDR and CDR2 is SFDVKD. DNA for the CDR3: TGTGCCACCGGGACTAGCCGTACCAATGAGCAGTTCTTC. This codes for CATGTSRTNEQFF.

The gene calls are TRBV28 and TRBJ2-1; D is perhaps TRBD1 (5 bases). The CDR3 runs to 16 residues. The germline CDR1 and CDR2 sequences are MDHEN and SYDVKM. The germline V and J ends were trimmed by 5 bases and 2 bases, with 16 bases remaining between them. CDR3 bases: TGTGCCAGCAGTCCGATTGGGCAGGGTGCCTACAATGAGCAGTTCTTC. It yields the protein CASSPIGQGAYNEQFF. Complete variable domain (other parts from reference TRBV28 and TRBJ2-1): DVKVTQSSRYLVKRTGEKVFLECVQDMDHENMFWYRQDPGLGLRLIYFSYDVKMKEKGDIPEGYSVSREKKERFSLILESASTNQTSMYLCASSPIGQGAYNEQFFGPGTRLTVL.

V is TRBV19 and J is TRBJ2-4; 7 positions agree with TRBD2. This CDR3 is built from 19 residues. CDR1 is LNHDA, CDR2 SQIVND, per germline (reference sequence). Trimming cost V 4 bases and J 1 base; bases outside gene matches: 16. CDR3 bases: TGTGCCAGTAGTAACCCTTCTAGCGGAGCGGACGGGGCCAAAAACATTCAGTACTTC. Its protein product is CASSNPSSGADGAKNIQYF. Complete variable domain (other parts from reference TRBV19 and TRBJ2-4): DGGITQSPKYLFRKEGQNVTLSCEQNLNHDAMYWYRQDPGQGLRLIYYSQIVNDFQKGDIAEGYSVSREKKESFPLTVTSAQKNPTAFYLCASSNPSSGADGAKNIQYFGAGTRLSVL.

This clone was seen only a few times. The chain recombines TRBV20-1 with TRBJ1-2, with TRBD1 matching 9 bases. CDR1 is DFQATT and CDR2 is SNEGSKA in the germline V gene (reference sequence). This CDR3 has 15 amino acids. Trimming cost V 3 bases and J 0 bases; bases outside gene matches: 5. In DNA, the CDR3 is TGCAGTGCTAGTGGGACAGGGCTTACTAACTATGGCTACACCTTC. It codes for CSASGTGLTNYGYTF.

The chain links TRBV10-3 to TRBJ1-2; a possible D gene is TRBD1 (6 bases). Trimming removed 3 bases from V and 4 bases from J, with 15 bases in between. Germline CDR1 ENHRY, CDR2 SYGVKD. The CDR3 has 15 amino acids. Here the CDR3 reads CAISEGTIGTYGYTF. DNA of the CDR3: TGTGCCATCAGTGAAGGGACAATAGGGACCTATGGCTACACCTTC.

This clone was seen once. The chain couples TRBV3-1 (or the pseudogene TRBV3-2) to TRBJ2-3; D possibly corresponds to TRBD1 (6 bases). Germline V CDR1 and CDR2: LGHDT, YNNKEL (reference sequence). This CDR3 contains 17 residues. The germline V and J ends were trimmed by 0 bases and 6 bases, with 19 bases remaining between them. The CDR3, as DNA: TGTGCCAGCAGCCAAGATTCCTGGGCGGGCCAGGGGGATACGCAGTATTTT. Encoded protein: CASSQDSWAGQGDTQYF.

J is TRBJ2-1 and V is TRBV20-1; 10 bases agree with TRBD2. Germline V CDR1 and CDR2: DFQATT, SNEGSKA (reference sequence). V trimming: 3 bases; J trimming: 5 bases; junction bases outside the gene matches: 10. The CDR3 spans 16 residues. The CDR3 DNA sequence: TGCAGTGCTAGTCCTCTAGGACTAGCGGTTGACAATGAGCAGTTCTTC. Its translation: CSASPLGLAVDNEQFF.

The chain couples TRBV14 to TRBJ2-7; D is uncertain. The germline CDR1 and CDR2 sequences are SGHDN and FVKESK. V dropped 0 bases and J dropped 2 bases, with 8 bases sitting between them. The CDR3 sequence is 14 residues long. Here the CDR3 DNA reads TGTGCCAGCAGCCAAGAGGTAGCTCCCTACGAGCAGTACTTC. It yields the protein CASSQEVAPYEQYF.

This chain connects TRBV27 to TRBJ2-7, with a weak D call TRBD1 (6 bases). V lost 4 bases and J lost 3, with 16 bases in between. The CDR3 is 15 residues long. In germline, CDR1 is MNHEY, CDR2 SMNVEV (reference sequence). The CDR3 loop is CASSSRTGPNYEQYF. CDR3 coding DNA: TGTGCCAGCAGTTCAAGAACAGGGCCGAACTACGAGCAGTACTTC.

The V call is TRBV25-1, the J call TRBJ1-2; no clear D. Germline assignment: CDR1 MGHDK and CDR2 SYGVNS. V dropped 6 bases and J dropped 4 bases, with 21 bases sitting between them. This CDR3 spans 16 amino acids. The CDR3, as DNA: TGTGCCAGCAGGGCTCATGGGCAGAGAACCTTCTATGGCTACACCTTC. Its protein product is CASRAHGQRTFYGYTF.

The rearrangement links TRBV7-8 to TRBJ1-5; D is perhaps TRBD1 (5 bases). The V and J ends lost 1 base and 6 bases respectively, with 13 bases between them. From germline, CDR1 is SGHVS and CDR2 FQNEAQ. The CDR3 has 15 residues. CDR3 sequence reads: CASSLEGRGVQPQHF. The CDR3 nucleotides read TGTGCCAGCAGCTTAGAGGGTCGGGGGGTTCAGCCCCAGCATTTT.

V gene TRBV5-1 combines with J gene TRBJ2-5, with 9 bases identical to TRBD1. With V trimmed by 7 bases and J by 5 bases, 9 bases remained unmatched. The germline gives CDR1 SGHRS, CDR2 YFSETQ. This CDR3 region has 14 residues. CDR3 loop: CASSSGQGAETQYF. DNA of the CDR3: TGCGCCAGCTCCTCGGGACAGGGAGCGGAGACCCAGTACTTC.

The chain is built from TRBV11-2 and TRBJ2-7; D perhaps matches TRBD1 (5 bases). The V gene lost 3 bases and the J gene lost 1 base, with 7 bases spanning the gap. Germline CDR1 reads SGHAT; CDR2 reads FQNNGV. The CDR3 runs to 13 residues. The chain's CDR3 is CASSFGASYEQYF. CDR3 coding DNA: TGTGCCAGCAGCTTTGGGGCATCCTACGAGCAGTACTTC.

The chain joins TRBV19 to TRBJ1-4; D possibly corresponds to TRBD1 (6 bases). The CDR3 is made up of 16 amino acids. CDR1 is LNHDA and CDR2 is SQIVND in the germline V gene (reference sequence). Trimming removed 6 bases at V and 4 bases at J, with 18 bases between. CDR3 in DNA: TGTGCCAGTAGAGCGGGGAGGACAGCTTTTAATGAAAAACTGTTTTTT. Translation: CASRAGRTAFNEKLFF.

The CDR3 region is CSASSGGYTF. CDR3 nucleotides: TGCAGTGCTAGCTCCGGGGGCTACACCTTC. This chain uses TRBV20-1 with TRBJ1-2; D remains ambiguous. The CDR3 is 10 amino acids. V gave up 3 bases and J gave up 8 bases, with 7 bases separating them. Germline CDR1 reads DFQATT; CDR2 reads SNEGSKA (reference sequence).

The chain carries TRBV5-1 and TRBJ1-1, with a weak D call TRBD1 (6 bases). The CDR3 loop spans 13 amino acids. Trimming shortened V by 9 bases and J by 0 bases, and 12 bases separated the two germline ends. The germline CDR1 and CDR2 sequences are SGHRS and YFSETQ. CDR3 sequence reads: CATRDIMNTEAFF. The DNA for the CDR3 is TGCGCCACCAGGGACATAATGAACACTGAAGCTTTCTTT.

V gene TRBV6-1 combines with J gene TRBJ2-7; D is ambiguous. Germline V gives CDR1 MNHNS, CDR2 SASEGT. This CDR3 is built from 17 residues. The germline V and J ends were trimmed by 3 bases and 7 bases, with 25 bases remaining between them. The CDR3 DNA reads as TGTGCCAGCAGTGATCCAAGAGCCGCAAAGATAGCTCTAGAGCAGTACTTC. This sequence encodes CASSDPRAAKIALEQYF.

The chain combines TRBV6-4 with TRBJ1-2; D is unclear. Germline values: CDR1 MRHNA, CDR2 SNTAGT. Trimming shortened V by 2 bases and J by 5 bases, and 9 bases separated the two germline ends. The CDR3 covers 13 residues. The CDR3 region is CASSDRETYGYTF. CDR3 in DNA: TGTGCCAGCAGTGACAGGGAGACGTATGGCTACACCTTC.

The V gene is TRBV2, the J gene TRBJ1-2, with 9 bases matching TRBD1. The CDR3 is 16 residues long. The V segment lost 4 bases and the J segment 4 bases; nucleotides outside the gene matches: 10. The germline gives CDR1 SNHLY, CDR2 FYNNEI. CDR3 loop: CASSGQGGPYGYGYTF. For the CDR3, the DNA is TGTGCCAGCAGTGGACAGGGGGGCCCCTATGGCTATGGCTACACCTTC.

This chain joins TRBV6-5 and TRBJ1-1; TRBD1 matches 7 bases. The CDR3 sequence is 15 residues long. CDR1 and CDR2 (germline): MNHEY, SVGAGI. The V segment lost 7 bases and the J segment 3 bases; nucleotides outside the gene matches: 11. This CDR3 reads CASIEGQQGHTEAFF. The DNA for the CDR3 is TGTGCCAGCATCGAGGGGCAACAGGGGCACACTGAAGCTTTCTTT.

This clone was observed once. This CDR3 reads CASTERFQGSYGYTF. The DNA for the CDR3 is TGTGCCAGCACGGAGAGATTCCAGGGAAGCTATGGCTACACCTTC. V and J are TRBV6-5 and TRBJ1-2; TRBD1 is a possible D gene (5 bases). V lost 7 bases to trimming and J lost 4 bases, with 19 bases between them. The CDR3 loop spans 15 amino acids. Germline values: CDR1 MNHEY, CDR2 SVGAGI.

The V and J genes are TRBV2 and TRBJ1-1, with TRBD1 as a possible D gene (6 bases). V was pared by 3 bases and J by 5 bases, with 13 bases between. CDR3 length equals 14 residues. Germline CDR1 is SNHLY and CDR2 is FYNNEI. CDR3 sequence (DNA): TGTGCCAGCAGTGAGCAGGGGCGAAAAACTGAAGCTTTCTTT. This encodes CASSEQGRKTEAFF.

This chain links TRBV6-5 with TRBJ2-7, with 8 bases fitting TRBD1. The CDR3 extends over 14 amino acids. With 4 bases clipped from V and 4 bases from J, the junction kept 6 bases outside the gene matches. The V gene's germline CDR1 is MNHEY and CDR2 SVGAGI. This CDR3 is CASSLGTGIYEQYF. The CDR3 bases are TGTGCCAGCAGTTTAGGGACAGGAATATACGAGCAGTACTTC.

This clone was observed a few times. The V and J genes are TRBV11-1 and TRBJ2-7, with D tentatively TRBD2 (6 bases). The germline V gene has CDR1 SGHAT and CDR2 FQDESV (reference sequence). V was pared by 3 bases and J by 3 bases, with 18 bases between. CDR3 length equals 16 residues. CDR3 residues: CASSFLRGRDYYEQYF. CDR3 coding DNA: TGTGCCAGCAGCTTCTTGCGGGGCAGGGATTACTACGAGCAGTACTTC.